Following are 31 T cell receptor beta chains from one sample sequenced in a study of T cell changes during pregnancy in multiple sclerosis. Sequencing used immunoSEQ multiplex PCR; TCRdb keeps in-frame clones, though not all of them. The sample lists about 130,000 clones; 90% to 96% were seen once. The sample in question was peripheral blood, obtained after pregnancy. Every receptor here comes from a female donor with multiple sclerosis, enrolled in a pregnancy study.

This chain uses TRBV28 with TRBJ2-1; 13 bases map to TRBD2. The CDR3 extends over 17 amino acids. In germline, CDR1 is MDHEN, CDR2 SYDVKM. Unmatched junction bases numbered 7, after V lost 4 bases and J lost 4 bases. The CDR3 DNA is TGTGCCAGCAGTTCCAGGACTAGCGGGAGCTCTTACAATGAGCAGTTCTTC. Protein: CASSSRTSGSSYNEQFF. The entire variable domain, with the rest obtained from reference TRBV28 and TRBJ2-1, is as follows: DVKVTQSSRYLVKRTGEKVFLECVQDMDHENMFWYRQDPGLGLRLIYFSYDVKMKEKGDIPEGYSVSREKKERFSLILESASTNQTSMYLCASSSRTSGSSYNEQFFGPGTRLTVL.

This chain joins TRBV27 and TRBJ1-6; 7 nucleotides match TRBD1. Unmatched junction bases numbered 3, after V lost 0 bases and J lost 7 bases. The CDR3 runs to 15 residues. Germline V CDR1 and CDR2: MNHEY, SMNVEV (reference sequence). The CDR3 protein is CASSLSQGNNSPLHF. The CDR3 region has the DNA TGTGCCAGCAGTTTATCACAGGGGAACAATTCACCCCTCCACTTT.

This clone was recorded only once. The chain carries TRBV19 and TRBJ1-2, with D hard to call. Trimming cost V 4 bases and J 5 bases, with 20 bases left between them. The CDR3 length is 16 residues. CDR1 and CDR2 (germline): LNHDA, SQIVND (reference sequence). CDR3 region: CASSTPVLRTGYGYTF. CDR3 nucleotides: TGTGCCAGTAGTACCCCAGTCCTACGCACGGGTTATGGCTACACCTTC.

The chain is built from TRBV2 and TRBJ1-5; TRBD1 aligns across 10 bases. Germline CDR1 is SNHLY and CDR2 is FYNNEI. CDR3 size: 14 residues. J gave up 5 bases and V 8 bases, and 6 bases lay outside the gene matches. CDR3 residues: CASSGGTGDQPQHF. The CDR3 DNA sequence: TGTGCCAGCTCCGGCGGGACAGGGGATCAGCCCCAGCATTTT.

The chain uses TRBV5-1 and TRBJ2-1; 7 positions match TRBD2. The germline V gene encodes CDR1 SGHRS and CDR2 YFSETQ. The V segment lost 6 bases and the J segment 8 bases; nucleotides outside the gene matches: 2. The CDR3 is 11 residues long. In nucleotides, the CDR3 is TGCGCCAGCACCGCGGGGGATGAGCAGTTCTTC. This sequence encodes CASTAGDEQFF. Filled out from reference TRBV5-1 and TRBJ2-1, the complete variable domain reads KAGVTQTPRYLIKTRGQQVTLSCSPISGHRSVSWYQQTPGQGLQFLFEYFSETQRNKGNFPGRFSGRQFSNSRSEMNVSTLELGDSALYLCASTAGDEQFFGPGTRLTVL.

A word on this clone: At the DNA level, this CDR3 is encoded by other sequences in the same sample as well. The DNA for the CDR3 is TGTGCCAGTAGTATCGGACAGGGCAATCAGCCCCAGCATTTT. Amino acids: CASSIGQGNQPQHF. The rearrangement joins TRBV19 to TRBJ1-5; 7 bases line up with TRBD1. Germline V CDR1 and CDR2: LNHDA, SQIVND (reference sequence). This CDR3 contains 14 residues. V lost 3 bases and J lost 2; bases outside the gene matches: 1.

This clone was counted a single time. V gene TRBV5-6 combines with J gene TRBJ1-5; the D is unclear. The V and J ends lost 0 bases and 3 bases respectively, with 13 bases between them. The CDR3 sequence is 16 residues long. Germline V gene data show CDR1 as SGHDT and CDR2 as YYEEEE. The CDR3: CASSLGGSGINQPQHF. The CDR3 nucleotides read TGTGCCAGCAGCTTGGGAGGTTCTGGAATCAATCAGCCCCAGCATTTT.

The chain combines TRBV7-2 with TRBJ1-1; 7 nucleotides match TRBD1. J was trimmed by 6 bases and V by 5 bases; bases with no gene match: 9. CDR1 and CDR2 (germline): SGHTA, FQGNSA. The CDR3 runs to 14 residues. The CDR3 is CASSRQGRGAEAFF. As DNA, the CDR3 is TGTGCCAGCAGCCGACAGGGACGTGGGGCTGAAGCTTTCTTT.

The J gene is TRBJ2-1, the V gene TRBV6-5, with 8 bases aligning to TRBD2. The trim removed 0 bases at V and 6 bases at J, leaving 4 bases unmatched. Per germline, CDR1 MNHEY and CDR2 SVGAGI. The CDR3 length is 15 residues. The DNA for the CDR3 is TGTGCCAGCAGTTACTCGAGCGGGAGAGGCAATGAGCAGTTCTTC. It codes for CASSYSSGRGNEQFF.

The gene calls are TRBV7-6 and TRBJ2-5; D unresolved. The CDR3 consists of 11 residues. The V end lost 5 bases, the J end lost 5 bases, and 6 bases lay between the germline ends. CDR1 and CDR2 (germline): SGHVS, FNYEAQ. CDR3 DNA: TGTGCCAGCAGCGTCGGGGAGACCCAGTACTTC. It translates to CASSVGETQYF.

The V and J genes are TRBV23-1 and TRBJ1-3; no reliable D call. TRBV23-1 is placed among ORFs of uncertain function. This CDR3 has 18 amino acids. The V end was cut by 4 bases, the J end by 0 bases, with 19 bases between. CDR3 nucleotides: TGCGCCAGCAGTCCAGAGGCGACTCCTCGCCCCTCTGGAAACACCATATATTTT. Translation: CASSPEATPRPSGNTIYF.

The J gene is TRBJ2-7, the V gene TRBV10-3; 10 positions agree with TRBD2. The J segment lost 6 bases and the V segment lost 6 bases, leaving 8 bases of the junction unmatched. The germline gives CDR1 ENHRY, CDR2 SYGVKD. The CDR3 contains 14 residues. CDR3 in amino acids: CAISPTSGMAEQYF. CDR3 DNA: TGTGCCATCAGCCCCACTAGCGGGATGGCCGAGCAGTACTTC.

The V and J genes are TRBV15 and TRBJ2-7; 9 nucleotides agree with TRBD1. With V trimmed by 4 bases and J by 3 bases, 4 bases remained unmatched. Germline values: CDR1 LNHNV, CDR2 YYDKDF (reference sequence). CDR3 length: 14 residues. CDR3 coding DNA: TGTGCCACCAGCATCGGACAGGGGAACTACGAGCAGTACTTC. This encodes CATSIGQGNYEQYF.

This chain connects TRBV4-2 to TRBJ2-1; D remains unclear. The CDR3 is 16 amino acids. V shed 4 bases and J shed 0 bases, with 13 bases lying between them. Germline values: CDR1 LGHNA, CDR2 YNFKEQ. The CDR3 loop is CASSPWRIRSYNEQFF. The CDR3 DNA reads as TGTGCCAGCAGCCCCTGGCGGATTCGCTCCTACAATGAGCAGTTCTTC.

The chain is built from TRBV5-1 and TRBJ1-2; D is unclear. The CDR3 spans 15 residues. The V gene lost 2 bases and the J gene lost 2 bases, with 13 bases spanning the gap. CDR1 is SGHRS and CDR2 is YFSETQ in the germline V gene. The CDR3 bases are TGCGCCAGCAGCTTTCAGGCCCCTACCAACTATGGCTACACCTTC. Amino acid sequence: CASSFQAPTNYGYTF.

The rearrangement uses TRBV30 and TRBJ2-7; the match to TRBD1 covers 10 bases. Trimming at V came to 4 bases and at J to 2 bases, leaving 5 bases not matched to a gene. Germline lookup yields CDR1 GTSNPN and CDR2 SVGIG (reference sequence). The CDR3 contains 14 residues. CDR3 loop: CAWTSGTGAYEQYF. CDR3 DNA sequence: TGTGCCTGGACCTCCGGGACAGGGGCCTACGAGCAGTACTTC.

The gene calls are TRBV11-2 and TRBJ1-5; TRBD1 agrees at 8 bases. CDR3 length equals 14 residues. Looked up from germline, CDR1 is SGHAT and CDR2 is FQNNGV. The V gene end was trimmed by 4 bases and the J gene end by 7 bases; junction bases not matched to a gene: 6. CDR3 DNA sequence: TGTGCCAGCAGCTCAGGACAGGGCTTACAGCCCCAGCATTTT. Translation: CASSSGQGLQPQHF.

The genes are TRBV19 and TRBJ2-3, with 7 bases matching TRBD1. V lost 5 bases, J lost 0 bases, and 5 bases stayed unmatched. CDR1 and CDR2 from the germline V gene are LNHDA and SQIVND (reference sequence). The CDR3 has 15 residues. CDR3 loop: CASSGGQPSTDTQYF. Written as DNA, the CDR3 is TGTGCCAGTAGTGGGGGACAGCCCAGCACAGATACGCAGTATTTT. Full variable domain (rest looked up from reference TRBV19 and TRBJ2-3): DGGITQSPKYLFRKEGQNVTLSCEQNLNHDAMYWYRQDPGQGLRLIYYSQIVNDFQKGDIAEGYSVSREKKESFPLTVTSAQKNPTAFYLCASSGGQPSTDTQYFGPGTRLTVL.

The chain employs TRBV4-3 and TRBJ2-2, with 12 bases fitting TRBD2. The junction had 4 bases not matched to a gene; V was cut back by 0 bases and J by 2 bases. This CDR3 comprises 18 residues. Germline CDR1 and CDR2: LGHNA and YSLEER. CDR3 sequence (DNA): TGCGCCAGCAGCCAAGATCTAGCGGGAGGGGTCAACACCGGGGAGCTGTTTTTT. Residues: CASSQDLAGGVNTGELFF.

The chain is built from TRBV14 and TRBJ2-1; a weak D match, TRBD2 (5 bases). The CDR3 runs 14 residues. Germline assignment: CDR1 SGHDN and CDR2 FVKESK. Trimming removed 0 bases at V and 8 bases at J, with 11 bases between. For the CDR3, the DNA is TGTGCCAGCAGCCAAGATGTTTGGGGAGATGAGCAGTTCTTC. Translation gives CASSQDVWGDEQFF.

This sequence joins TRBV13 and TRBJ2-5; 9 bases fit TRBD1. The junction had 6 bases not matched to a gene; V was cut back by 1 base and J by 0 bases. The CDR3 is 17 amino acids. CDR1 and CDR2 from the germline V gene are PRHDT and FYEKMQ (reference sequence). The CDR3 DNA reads TGTGCCAGCAGCTTAGCTGTTAGGGACAGGGACCAAGAGACCCAGTACTTC. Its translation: CASSLAVRDRDQETQYF.

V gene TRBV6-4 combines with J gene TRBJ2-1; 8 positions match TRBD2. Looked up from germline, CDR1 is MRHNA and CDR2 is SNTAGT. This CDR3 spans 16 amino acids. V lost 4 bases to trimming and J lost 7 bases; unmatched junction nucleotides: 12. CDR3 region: CASSAATGGGLNEQFF. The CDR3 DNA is TGTGCCAGCAGTGCTGCAACGGGAGGGGGGCTTAATGAGCAGTTCTTC.

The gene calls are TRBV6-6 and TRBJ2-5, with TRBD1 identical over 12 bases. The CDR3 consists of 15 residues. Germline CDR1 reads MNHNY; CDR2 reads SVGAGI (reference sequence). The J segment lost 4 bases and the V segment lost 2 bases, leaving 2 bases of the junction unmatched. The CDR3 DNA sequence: TGTGCCAGCAGTTACCGGGACAGGGGGCGAGAGACCCAGTACTTC. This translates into CASSYRDRGRETQYF.

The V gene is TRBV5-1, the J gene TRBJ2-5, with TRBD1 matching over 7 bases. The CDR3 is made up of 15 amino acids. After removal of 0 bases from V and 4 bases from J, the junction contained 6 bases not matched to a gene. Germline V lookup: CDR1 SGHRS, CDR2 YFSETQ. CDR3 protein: CASSLDTGVAETQYF. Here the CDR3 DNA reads TGCGCCAGCAGCTTGGACACAGGGGTGGCAGAGACCCAGTACTTC.

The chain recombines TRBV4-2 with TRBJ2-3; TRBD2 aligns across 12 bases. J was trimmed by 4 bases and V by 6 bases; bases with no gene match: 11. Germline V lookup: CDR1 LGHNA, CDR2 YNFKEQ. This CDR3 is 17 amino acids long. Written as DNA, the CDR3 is TGTGCCAGCAGTCTTTTCCGGACTAGCGGGATGCCAGATACGCAGTATTTT. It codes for CASSLFRTSGMPDTQYF.

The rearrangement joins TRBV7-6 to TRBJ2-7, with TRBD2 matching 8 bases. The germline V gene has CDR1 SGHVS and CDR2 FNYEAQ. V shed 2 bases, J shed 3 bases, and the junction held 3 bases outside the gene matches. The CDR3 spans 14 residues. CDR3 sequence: CASSLREGVYEQYF. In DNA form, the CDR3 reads TGTGCCAGCAGCTTACGGGAGGGGGTCTACGAGCAGTACTTC.

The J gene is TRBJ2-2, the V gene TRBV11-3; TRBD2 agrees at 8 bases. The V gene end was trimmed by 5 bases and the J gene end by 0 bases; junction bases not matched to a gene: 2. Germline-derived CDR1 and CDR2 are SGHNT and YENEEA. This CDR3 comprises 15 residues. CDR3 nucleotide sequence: TGTGCCAGCAGCCGTAGCGGGGCGAACACCGGGGAGCTGTTTTTT. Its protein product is CASSRSGANTGELFF.

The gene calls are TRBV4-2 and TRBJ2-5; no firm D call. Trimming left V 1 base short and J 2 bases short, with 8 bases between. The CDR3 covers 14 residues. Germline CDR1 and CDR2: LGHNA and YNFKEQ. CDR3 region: CASSQAEMQETQYF. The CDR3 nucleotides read TGTGCCAGCAGCCAAGCGGAGATGCAAGAGACCCAGTACTTC.

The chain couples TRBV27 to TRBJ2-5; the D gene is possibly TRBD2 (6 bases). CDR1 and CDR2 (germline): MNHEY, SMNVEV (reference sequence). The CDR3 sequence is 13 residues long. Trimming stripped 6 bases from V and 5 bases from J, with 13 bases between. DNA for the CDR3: TGTGCCAGCAGCCCCGTGGAGGGCGAGACCCAGTACTTC. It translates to CASSPVEGETQYF.

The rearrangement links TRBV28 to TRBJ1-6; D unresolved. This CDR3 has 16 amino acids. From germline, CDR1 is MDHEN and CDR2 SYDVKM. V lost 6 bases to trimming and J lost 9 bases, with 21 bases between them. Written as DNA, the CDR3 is TGTGCCAGCAGAACTTCGCGGGGAACAATTTCTTCACCCCTCCACTTT. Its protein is CASRTSRGTISSPLHF.

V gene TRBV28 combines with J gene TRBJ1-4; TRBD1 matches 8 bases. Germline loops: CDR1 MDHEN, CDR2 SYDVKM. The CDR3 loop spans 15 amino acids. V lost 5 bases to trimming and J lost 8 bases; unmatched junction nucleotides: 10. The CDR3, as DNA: TGTGCCAGCAGTGCCACCGGGACAGGTTGGGAAAAACTGTTTTTT. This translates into CASSATGTGWEKLFF.